The 30 T cell receptor beta chains presented below share a single source sample, sequenced in a study of shared clonotypes between healthy human individuals. Using immunoSEQ multiplex PCR, the repertoire was profiled, and TCRdb retains in-frame clones only, with some absent. The sample yields about 1 million clones, about 75% seen once. Sequenced: memory CD4+ T cells sorted from blood. Subset: CD45RA-negative fraction. The receptors derive from a man between 18 and 29 years old in good health.

The chain couples TRBV28 to TRBJ1-2; D gene uncertain. The germline V gene has CDR1 MDHEN and CDR2 SYDVKM. V dropped 6 bases and J dropped 3 bases, with 11 bases sitting between them. The CDR3 runs to 13 residues. In DNA, the CDR3 is TGTGCCAGCAGAGACCCGGCTGACTATGGCTACACCTTC. This codes for CASRDPADYGYTF.

Turning to this clone: Within the sample, other DNA sequences also encode this same CDR3. The V and J genes are TRBV27 and TRBJ2-1; 13 nucleotides line up with TRBD2. The CDR3 runs 15 residues. Per the germline V gene, CDR1 is MNHEY and CDR2 is SMNVEV (reference sequence). J lost 7 bases, V lost 2 bases, and 2 bases had no gene match. The CDR3 nucleotides read TGTGCCAGCAGTTTAGGACTAGCGGGGGTTAATGAGCAGTTCTTC. Amino acids: CASSLGLAGVNEQFF.

This clone was seen only a few times. The V call is TRBV6-5, the J call TRBJ1-1; D may be TRBD1 (5 bases). Between the trimmed V and J ends, which lost 5 bases and 4 bases, there was a span of 17 bases. The CDR3 has 15 amino acids. Germline V lookup: CDR1 MNHEY, CDR2 SVGAGI. DNA of the CDR3: TGTGCCAGCAGTCCCGGACCGGGCGGGGGCACTGAAGCTTTCTTT. It encodes CASSPGPGGGTEAFF.

This clone came up a few times. The rearrangement joins TRBV5-6 to TRBJ1-5, with 12 bases identical to TRBD1. V lost 0 bases to trimming and J lost 5 bases; unmatched junction nucleotides: 0. CDR3 length: 15 residues. Germline CDR1 is SGHDT and CDR2 is YYEEEE. CDR3 protein: CASSLGDRGHQPQHF. The DNA for the CDR3 is TGTGCCAGCAGCTTGGGGGACAGGGGGCATCAGCCCCAGCATTTT.

About this clone itself: This specimen includes other DNA sequences encoding the same CDR3. The chain uses TRBV5-1 and TRBJ2-1, with 11 bases aligning to TRBD2. The CDR3 covers 16 residues. The germline CDR1 and CDR2 sequences are SGHRS and YFSETQ. J lost 2 bases, V lost 2 bases, and 3 bases had no gene match. DNA of the CDR3: TGCGCCAGCAGCTTAACTAGCGGGGGACCCTACAATGAGCAGTTCTTC. The encoded protein is CASSLTSGGPYNEQFF.

With regard to this clone: Other nucleotide sequences from this sample produce the same CDR3. V and J are TRBV18 and TRBJ2-3; 8 bases are shared with TRBD1. Germline CDR1 and CDR2: KGHSH and LQKENI. CDR3 length equals 15 residues. Losses at the gene ends were 5 bases for V and 0 bases for J; bases not matched to a gene: 4. The CDR3 coding sequence is TGTGCCAGCTCATCAAGACAGGGGAGCACAGATACGCAGTATTTT. It specifies CASSSRQGSTDTQYF.

This clone was recorded at least ten times. The chain is built from TRBV5-1 and TRBJ2-3; D is possibly TRBD1 (5 bases). Germline V lookup: CDR1 SGHRS, CDR2 YFSETQ. Trimming pared 1 base from V and 3 bases from J, leaving 9 bases between. The CDR3 consists of 14 residues. The CDR3 coding sequence is TGCGCCAGCAGCTTGAGCCAGGGTACAGATACGCAGTATTTT. Translating it yields CASSLSQGTDTQYF.

The J gene is TRBJ1-6, the V gene TRBV7-2; a weak D match, TRBD1 (5 bases). The CDR3 sequence is 15 residues long. CDR1 and CDR2 from the germline V gene are SGHTA and FQGNSA. The germline V and J ends were trimmed by 1 base and 10 bases, with 14 bases remaining between them. The CDR3 DNA reads as TGTGCCAGCAGCTTAGTGAATGGGGGTAACTCACCCCTCCACTTT. This gives the protein CASSLVNGGNSPLHF.

The chain couples TRBV5-1 to TRBJ1-2, with a tentative D call TRBD1 (5 bases). The CDR3 consists of 14 residues. Germline loops: CDR1 SGHRS, CDR2 YFSETQ. V was cut by 1 base and J by 6 bases, with 13 bases left in between. The CDR3 sequence: CASSLSDRGNGYTF. CDR3 coding DNA: TGCGCCAGCAGCTTGTCAGATCGGGGGAATGGCTACACCTTC.

The CDR3 DNA sequence: TGTGCCACCAGCAGTCAGGGAGAAGAGACCCAGTACTTC. The encoded protein is CATSSQGEETQYF. This chain joins TRBV15 and TRBJ2-5, with D perhaps TRBD1 or TRBD2 (5 bases each). V was trimmed by 3 bases and J by 3 bases, leaving 8 bases between them. This CDR3 contains 13 residues. Looked up from germline, CDR1 is LNHNV and CDR2 is YYDKDF (reference sequence).

This clone was picked up a small number of times. The sample has other DNA sequences that encode this CDR3 too. The chain couples TRBV11-2 to TRBJ1-1; 7 nucleotides match TRBD1. CDR1 SGHAT and CDR2 FQNNGV come from the germline V gene. The CDR3 spans 13 residues. Trimming took 4 bases from V and 4 from J; bases not matched to a gene: 3. The CDR3 sequence is CASSSQGGTEAFF. CDR3 in DNA: TGTGCCAGCAGCTCTCAGGGGGGCACTGAAGCTTTCTTT.

The rearrangement uses TRBV19 and TRBJ1-3; D is uncertain. V shed 5 bases and J shed 4 bases, with 12 bases lying between them. Looked up from germline, CDR1 is LNHDA and CDR2 is SQIVND (reference sequence). The CDR3 runs 14 residues. CDR3 region: CASSAQRGGNTIYF. The CDR3 bases are TGTGCCAGTAGTGCACAACGCGGCGGAAACACCATATATTTT.

In this sample, this clone turned up a few times. The chain employs TRBV7-2 and TRBJ1-6, with 9 bases matching TRBD1. The CDR3 totals 15 residues. The V and J ends lost 5 bases and 7 bases, in that order; junction bases with no gene match: 6. Per germline, CDR1 SGHTA and CDR2 FQGNSA. CDR3 nucleotides: TGTGCCAGCAGCCCCGGACAGGGGTGGAATTCACCCCTCCACTTT. Translation gives CASSPGQGWNSPLHF.

The chain employs TRBV5-1 and TRBJ2-2, with D possibly called TRBD1 or TRBD2 (5 bases each). The CDR3 covers 16 residues. The germline gives CDR1 SGHRS, CDR2 YFSETQ. Trimming took off 4 bases at V and 0 bases at J, with 13 bases between the two ends. CDR3 in amino acids: CASSRDGPANTGELFF. The CDR3 DNA reads as TGCGCCAGCAGCCGGGACGGCCCCGCGAACACCGGGGAGCTGTTTTTT. The full variable domain, its missing parts supplied by reference TRBV5-1 and TRBJ2-2, is KAGVTQTPRYLIKTRGQQVTLSCSPISGHRSVSWYQQTPGQGLQFLFEYFSETQRNKGNFPGRFSGRQFSNSRSEMNVSTLELGDSALYLCASSRDGPANTGELFFGEGSRLTVL.

The chain employs TRBV6-1 and TRBJ2-5; 9 bases agree with TRBD1. Looked up from germline, CDR1 is MNHNS and CDR2 is SASEGT. CDR3 length: 14 residues. V was pared by 5 bases and J by 6 bases, with 7 bases of the junction left unmatched. The DNA of the CDR3 is TGTGCCAGCAGTCCTCCCGGGACAGGGAAGACCCAGTACTTC. Amino acids: CASSPPGTGKTQYF.

A remark on this clone: The junction and the germline gene differ at one end; a read error may be behind it. The CDR3 loop reads CASSREGTTTIHF. CDR3 nucleotides: TGTGCCAGCAGCCGCGAGGGCACCACCACTATCCACTTC. This chain links TRBV7-2 with TRBJ1-2; D remains unclear. CDR1 and CDR2 (germline): SGHTA, FQGNSA. The CDR3 covers 13 residues.

There are a few counts of this clone. V gene TRBV6-5 combines with J gene TRBJ2-7; D is unclear. The CDR3 is made up of 13 amino acids. Germline assignment: CDR1 MNHEY and CDR2 SVGAGI. The V gene lost 6 bases and the J gene lost 7 bases, with 16 bases spanning the gap. The CDR3 loop is CASSPSLIGEQYF. The CDR3 DNA reads as TGTGCCAGCAGCCCTTCCTTAATTGGTGAGCAGTACTTC.

The V call is TRBV7-9, the J call TRBJ2-5, with TRBD1 as a possible D gene (5 bases). Trimming stripped 5 bases from V and 3 bases from J, with 19 bases between. Germline V CDR1 and CDR2: SEHNR, FQNEAQ (reference sequence). The CDR3 has 16 amino acids. The CDR3 DNA is TGTGCCAGCAGCCCTAAGGCAGGGATTATCGAAGAGACCCAGTACTTC. It translates to CASSPKAGIIEETQYF. Full variable domain (rest looked up from reference TRBV7-9 and TRBJ2-5): DTGVSQNPRHKITKRGQNVTFRCDPISEHNRLYWYRQTLGQGPEFLTYFQNEAQLEKSRLLSDRFSAERPKGSFSTLEIQRTEQGDSAMYLCASSPKAGIIEETQYFGPGTRLLVL.

The genes are TRBV7-2 and TRBJ1-5; maybe TRBD1 (6 bases). The CDR3 loop spans 16 amino acids. Germline V lookup: CDR1 SGHTA, CDR2 FQGNSA. V lost 0 bases and J lost 0, with 9 bases in between. This CDR3 is CASSLARTVSNQPQHF. DNA for the CDR3: TGTGCCAGCAGCTTAGCCCGGACAGTTAGCAATCAGCCCCAGCATTTT.

This chain links TRBV30 with TRBJ1-2; D possibly corresponds to TRBD1 (5 bases). The CDR3 spans 14 residues. V shed 7 bases and J shed 4 bases, with 19 bases lying between them. CDR1 GTSNPN and CDR2 SVGIG come from the germline V gene (reference sequence). This CDR3 reads CASEAGRVVYGYTF. The CDR3, as DNA: TGTGCCTCGGAGGCAGGGCGGGTAGTCTATGGCTACACCTTC.

There are a few counts of this clone. V gene TRBV5-6 combines with J gene TRBJ1-1, with no clear D. The V end lost 4 bases, the J end lost 0 bases, and 13 bases lay between the germline ends. From germline, CDR1 is SGHDT and CDR2 YYEEEE. The CDR3 is made up of 15 amino acids. CDR3 in amino acids: CASSPSWAMNTEAFF. The CDR3 region has the DNA TGTGCCAGCAGCCCGAGTTGGGCCATGAACACTGAAGCTTTCTTT. The full variable domain, rest sourced from reference TRBV5-6 and TRBJ1-1, is DAGVTQSPTHLIKTRGQQVTLRCSPKSGHDTVSWYQQALGQGPQFIFQYYEEEERQRGNFPDRFSGHQFPNYSSELNVNALLLGDSALYLCASSPSWAMNTEAFFGQGTRLTVV.

This rearrangement joins TRBV7-2 to TRBJ2-5; 11 positions match TRBD2. Germline V gene data show CDR1 as SGHTA and CDR2 as FQGNSA. V lost 2 bases, J lost 4 bases, and 9 bases stayed unmatched. The CDR3 sequence is 17 residues long. The CDR3 sequence is CASSLRGVSGRGETQYF. CDR3 in DNA: TGTGCCAGCAGCTTACGGGGGGTTAGCGGGAGGGGAGAGACCCAGTACTTC.

The chain combines TRBV6-1 with TRBJ2-1; 13 bases map to TRBD2. The CDR3 covers 15 residues. Germline CDR1 is MNHNS and CDR2 is SASEGT. V shed 1 base, J shed 6 bases, and the junction held 0 bases outside the gene matches. As DNA, the CDR3 is TGTGCCAGCAGTGAAGGACTAGCGGGGGGCAATGAGCAGTTCTTC. It encodes CASSEGLAGGNEQFF.

The V gene is TRBV7-2, the J gene TRBJ2-1; D call uncertain. This CDR3 is 15 amino acids long. Germline values: CDR1 SGHTA, CDR2 FQGNSA. V was pared by 5 bases and J by 5 bases, with 16 bases between. Here the CDR3 DNA reads TGTGCCAGCAGCCCAAGTATCAGTCGCGACAATGAGCAGTTCTTC. Encoded protein: CASSPSISRDNEQFF.

This clone was recorded only once. V usage is TRBV10-3 and J usage is TRBJ2-1; 10 bases agree with TRBD2. Germline CDR1 and CDR2: ENHRY and SYGVKD. The CDR3 is 14 amino acids. V lost 9 bases to trimming and J lost 3 bases; unmatched junction nucleotides: 5. The CDR3 protein is CAITTSGNYNEQFF. As DNA, the CDR3 is TGTGCCATAACTACTAGCGGGAACTACAATGAGCAGTTCTTC.

This clone was detected a few times. The chain has TRBV25-1 and TRBJ1-4; D ambiguous. V lost 3 bases to trimming and J lost 6 bases, with 20 bases between them. The CDR3 has 17 amino acids. Germline loops: CDR1 MGHDK, CDR2 SYGVNS. This CDR3 is CASSDPGLGRWYEKLFF. The CDR3 nucleotides read TGTGCCAGCAGTGATCCCGGCCTTGGAAGGTGGTATGAAAAACTGTTTTTT.

The rearrangement joins TRBV30 to TRBJ2-7; a possible D gene is TRBD2 (6 bases). CDR3 length: 14 amino acids. The germline V gene has CDR1 GTSNPN and CDR2 SVGIG (reference sequence). The ends were cut back, 0 bases at V and 2 bases at J, with 11 bases in the middle. CDR3 nucleotide sequence: TGTGCCTGGAGTGTCTCGACTAGAACCTACGAGCAGTACTTC. This translates into CAWSVSTRTYEQYF.

The chain carries TRBV7-2 and TRBJ1-4, with D possibly being TRBD1 (6 bases). In germline, CDR1 is SGHTA, CDR2 FQGNSA. The CDR3 is made up of 14 amino acids. The V end lost 8 bases, the J end lost 3 bases, and 13 bases lay between the germline ends. CDR3 loop: CASASWGPNEKLFF. The CDR3 bases are TGTGCCAGCGCCTCCTGGGGGCCTAATGAAAAACTGTTTTTT.

For this clone: One end of the junction fails to match germline, which may point to a read error. This chain uses TRBV6-1 with TRBJ2-1, with D tentatively TRBD2 (5 bases). Germline values: CDR1 MNHNS, CDR2 SASEGT. The CDR3 has 12 residues. The CDR3 is CASSEIYGVQLF. The DNA of the CDR3 is TGTGCCAGCAGTGAAATATACGGGGTTCAGCTCTTC.

This clone was detected once. This chain joins TRBV11-2 and TRBJ2-3, with 11 bases aligning to TRBD2. This CDR3 comprises 18 residues. Losses at the gene ends were 4 bases for V and 0 bases for J; bases not matched to a gene: 9. Per the germline V gene, CDR1 is SGHAT and CDR2 is FQNNGV. The DNA for the CDR3 is TGTGCCAGCAGCTCCCTAGATCGACTAGCGGGGAGCACAGATACGCAGTATTTT. It encodes CASSSLDRLAGSTDTQYF.